Following are 23 T cell receptor beta chains from one sample sequenced in a study of T cells in Graves' hyperthyroidism and ophthalmopathy. There were TCR beta CDR3 regions amplified from RNA transcripts. Carried out on the TCR CDR3, a first-round RT-PCR used the HTBI primer set. Via MiXCR, TCRdb re-called the multiplex PCR reads, giving one row per CDR3 protein. Counted here are fewer than 800,000 distinct CDR3 sequences, about 15% occurring once; the ten biggest clones make up around 7.7%. Input material: blood. The source is a man between 18 and 35 years old with Graves' hyperthyroidism.

The V and J genes are TRBV6-2 or TRBV6-3 and TRBJ2-2; D uncertain. CDR1 and CDR2 (germline): MNHEY, SVGEGT. V lost 8 bases and J lost 4, with 5 bases in between. CDR3 length equals 11 residues. CDR3 nucleotides: TGTGCCAGCGGGTTCACCGGGGAGCTGTTTTTT. Translation gives CASGFTGELFF.

This clonotype has a count of ten or more. This chain links TRBV7-2 with TRBJ2-2; the D is unclear. V gave up 2 bases and J gave up 3 bases, with 7 bases separating them. Germline assignment: CDR1 SGHTA and CDR2 FQGNSA. The CDR3 is made up of 14 amino acids. The CDR3 region is CASSLMTDTGELFF. Here the CDR3 DNA reads TGTGCCAGCAGCTTAATGACCGACACCGGGGAGCTGTTTTTT.

This chain joins TRBV2 and TRBJ2-2; 7 bases match TRBD1. The V gene end was trimmed by 8 bases and the J gene end by 2 bases; junction bases not matched to a gene: 8. The CDR3 length is 15 residues. Germline loops: CDR1 SNHLY, CDR2 FYNNEI. This CDR3 is CASGYGTDNTGELFF. In nucleotides, the CDR3 is TGTGCCAGCGGCTACGGGACAGACAACACCGGGGAGCTGTTTTTT.

This sequence joins TRBV5-1 and TRBJ1-4; no reliable D call. The CDR3 is made up of 15 amino acids. With 2 bases removed from V and 2 bases from J, the gap between germline ends came to 10 bases. The V gene's germline CDR1 is SGHRS and CDR2 YFSETQ. The CDR3 reads CASSFQDRTNEKLFF. For the CDR3, the DNA is TGCGCCAGCAGCTTCCAGGACCGGACTAATGAAAAACTGTTTTTT.

V gene TRBV29-1 combines with J gene TRBJ2-7; D not resolved. There are 12 residues in the CDR3. Trimming cost V 3 bases and J 2 bases, with 8 bases left between them. Germline values: CDR1 SQVTM, CDR2 ANQGSEA. Here the CDR3 DNA reads TGCAGCGTTGAGGCCAGTCCCTACGAGCAGTACTTC. Its translation: CSVEASPYEQYF.

This clonotype is a singleton in its sample. A much more abundant neighbour one base away suggests this may be a read error. The chain carries TRBV27 and TRBJ2-7; 9 bases match TRBD1. J gave up 3 bases and V 4 bases, and 4 bases lay outside the gene matches. Germline V gives CDR1 MNHEY, CDR2 SMNVEV (reference sequence). The CDR3 is 14 residues long. The CDR3 nucleotides are TGTGCCAGCAGTTGGACAGGGGCGTACTACGAGCAGTACTTC. It specifies CASSWTGAYYEQYF.

This clonotype was seen more than once but under ten times. The gene calls are TRBV4-1 and TRBJ1-5, with a possible D match to TRBD1 (5 bases). V lost 2 bases, J lost 7 bases, and 21 bases lay in between. CDR1 is MGHRA and CDR2 is YSYEKL in the germline V gene. This CDR3 spans 17 amino acids. This CDR3 is CASSQQVPRGSGQPQHF. In nucleotides, the CDR3 is TGCGCCAGCAGCCAACAAGTCCCGAGGGGTTCAGGGCAGCCCCAGCATTTT.

This clonotype was counted ten times or more. This sequence joins TRBV11-2 and TRBJ2-3, with TRBD2 matching over 7 bases. After removal of 1 base from V and 2 bases from J, the junction contained 6 bases not matched to a gene. The CDR3 contains 16 residues. In germline, CDR1 is SGHAT, CDR2 FQNNGV. The CDR3 here is CASSLGPSGYTDTQYF. CDR3 bases: TGTGCCAGCAGCTTAGGCCCTAGCGGATACACAGATACGCAGTATTTT.

A remark on this clonotype: A much larger clone differs from this one at a single base, so this may be a read error. The chain recombines TRBV2 with TRBJ1-2, with no clear D. Looked up from germline, CDR1 is SNHLY and CDR2 is FYNNEI. The CDR3 has 11 residues. In DNA, the CDR3 is TGTGCCAGCACATTGGACTATGGCTACGCCTTC. It encodes CASTLDYGYAF.

This clonotype was detected ten times or more. V gene TRBV2 combines with J gene TRBJ1-1; a possible D gene is TRBD1 (6 bases). CDR1 is SNHLY, CDR2 FYNNEI, per germline. The CDR3 runs 14 residues. Trimming removed 6 bases from V and 4 bases from J, with 15 bases in between. In DNA form, the CDR3 reads TGTGCCAGCAGAGGGCCGGGGGGCAGCACTGAAGCTTTCTTT. Amino acid sequence: CASRGPGGSTEAFF.

This clonotype was seen a handful of times. The chain has TRBV4-2 and TRBJ2-5; 8 bases line up with TRBD2. Germline CDR1 LGHNA, CDR2 YNFKEQ. The CDR3 totals 18 residues. V lost 1 base, J lost 1 base, and 11 bases stayed unmatched. The CDR3 here is CASSQVAGGRRGQETQYF. The CDR3 DNA sequence: TGTGCCAGCAGCCAAGTTGCGGGAGGCCGGAGGGGCCAAGAGACCCAGTACTTC.

This chain links TRBV12-3 or TRBV12-4 with TRBJ2-7; 12 bases agree with TRBD1. J gave up 6 bases and V 2 bases, and 8 bases lay outside the gene matches. The CDR3 contains 16 residues. CDR3 in amino acids: CASSLMIGTGGSEQYF. CDR3 DNA sequence: TGTGCCAGCAGTTTAATGATCGGGACAGGGGGCTCCGAGCAGTACTTC.

The chain links TRBV28 to TRBJ2-7; D uncertain. The germline V gene encodes CDR1 MDHEN and CDR2 SYDVKM. The CDR3 is 11 residues long. V lost 7 bases and J 6 bases, leaving 10 bases between the germline ends. The CDR3 spells CASKNPSEQYF. The CDR3 DNA follows: TGTGCCAGCAAAAACCCCAGCGAGCAGTACTTC.

In its sample, this clonotype was seen many times. The V call is TRBV7-9, the J call TRBJ2-1; 9 bases line up with TRBD2. The CDR3 runs to 15 residues. Germline V gene lookup returns CDR1 SEHNR and CDR2 FQNEAQ (reference sequence). The ends lost 3 bases at V and 7 bases at J; junction bases unmatched: 7. The CDR3 sequence is CASSLGSSGKNEQFF. CDR3 DNA: TGTGCCAGCAGCTTGGGGTCTAGCGGGAAGAATGAGCAGTTCTTC.

This clonotype occurred a few times. The chain links TRBV20-1 to TRBJ1-2; 11 bases match TRBD1. CDR1 is DFQATT and CDR2 is SNEGSKA in the germline V gene (reference sequence). V lost 6 bases and J lost 2; bases outside the gene matches: 2. The CDR3 sequence is 13 residues long. The CDR3 DNA follows: TGCAGTGCGTGGGACAGGGGGAACTATGGCTACACCTTC. As protein: CSAWDRGNYGYTF.

This clonotype was observed many times. The chain carries TRBV10-3 and TRBJ2-3; 7 bases are a match to TRBD2. This CDR3 is 14 amino acids long. V shed 11 bases and J 4 bases; nucleotides not matched to a gene: 12. CDR1 and CDR2 from the germline V gene are ENHRY and SYGVKD. The chain's CDR3 is CASEGLVGADTQYF. For the CDR3, the DNA is TGTGCCTCTGAAGGACTAGTCGGCGCAGATACGCAGTATTTT.

This clonotype was counted many times. V is TRBV3-1 and J is TRBJ2-7, with a possible D match to TRBD2 (5 bases). V was clipped by 5 bases and J by 3 bases, with 8 bases between them. This CDR3 contains 12 residues. Germline values: CDR1 LGHDT, CDR2 YNNKEL (reference sequence). CDR3 nucleotides: TGTGCCAGCAGCGCGGGCGGCTACGAGCAGTACTTC. Protein sequence: CASSAGGYEQYF.

This clonotype has ten or more counts. The chain has TRBV25-1 and TRBJ2-1; D remains ambiguous. The V and J ends lost 1 base and 9 bases respectively, with 7 bases between them. CDR3 size: 12 residues. The V gene's germline CDR1 is MGHDK and CDR2 SYGVNS. The chain's CDR3 is CASSEWGGEQFF. CDR3 sequence (DNA): TGTGCCAGCAGTGAATGGGGTGGTGAGCAGTTCTTC.

This clonotype was detected only a few times. The chain recombines TRBV4-3 with TRBJ2-1; D not resolved. The CDR3 totals 11 residues. Trimming removed 5 bases from V and 10 bases from J, with 9 bases in between. Germline lookup yields CDR1 LGHNA and CDR2 YSLEER. CDR3 DNA: TGCGCCAGCAGCTCCCCAAGAGAGCAGTTCTTC. It specifies CASSSPREQFF.

This clonotype has a handful of counts. V usage is TRBV30 and J usage is TRBJ2-3; D is tentatively TRBD1 or TRBD2 (5 bases each). Trimming shortened V by 0 bases and J by 4 bases, and 17 bases separated the two germline ends. Germline V gene data show CDR1 as GTSNPN and CDR2 as SVGIG (reference sequence). The CDR3 runs to 16 residues. CDR3 nucleotides: TGTGCCTGGAGTGTAGGGGTCTCAGGAGGACCAGATACGCAGTATTTT. This codes for CAWSVGVSGGPDTQYF.

This clonotype was seen a few times. The chain recombines TRBV5-4 with TRBJ1-1, with D unclear. CDR3 length: 15 amino acids. Germline loops: CDR1 SGHNT, CDR2 YYREEE (reference sequence). Trimming shortened V by 4 bases and J by 6 bases, and 19 bases separated the two germline ends. CDR3 nucleotides: TGTGCCAGCAGCCTGCCCGAGGGAGGCCAGGCTGAAGCTTTCTTT. It yields the protein CASSLPEGGQAEAFF.

This clonotype was recorded at least ten times. V usage is TRBV30 and J usage is TRBJ2-7; no definite D call. This CDR3 has 13 amino acids. V lost 3 bases to trimming and J lost 6 bases, with 15 bases between them. Germline values: CDR1 GTSNPN, CDR2 SVGIG (reference sequence). CDR3 residues: CAWRARRWGEQYF. As DNA, the CDR3 is TGTGCCTGGAGGGCAAGGCGATGGGGCGAGCAGTACTTC.

This clonotype came up many times. The V and J genes are TRBV28 and TRBJ2-7; possibly TRBD1 or TRBD2 for D (7 bases each). The CDR3 has 13 amino acids. V was cut by 11 bases and J by 3 bases, with 17 bases left in between. Germline lookup yields CDR1 MDHEN and CDR2 SYDVKM. Here the CDR3 DNA reads TGTGCCGCCCAGGGGGGGACCTTCTACGAGCAGTACTTC. This gives the protein CAAQGGTFYEQYF.